The clone carrying this T cell receptor beta chain has just one count. This sample includes further DNA sequences coding for the same CDR3. This specimen comes from a study of shared T cell receptors in the human thymus. Repertoires were generated with immunoSEQ multiplex PCR, while TCRdb's copy carries only in-frame clones and drops some. The table has 500,000 to 850,000 clones, 80% to 90% seen once; the top ten hold just under 0.0095%. CDR3 length: 14 amino acids. The germline V gene has CDR1 KGHSH and CDR2 LQKENI. The V and J ends lost 1 base and 1 base respectively, with 8 bases between them. This sample was also put to use in a study of human thymus T cells. That investigation notes: Gene usage for V and J segments appeared biased in thymic and blood repertoires.

The sequenced material came from thymocytes. This chain joins TRBV18 and TRBJ2-7, with D tentatively TRBD1 (6 bases). This receptor was identified in a boy younger than two with a congenital heart defect. CDR3 loop: CASSPRGQSYEQYF. The CDR3 nucleotides read TGTGCCAGCTCACCACGAGGACAGTCCTACGAGCAGTACTTC.